This T cell receptor beta chain emerged from a study of OX40 agonist ivuxolimab in advanced cancers. General study points: More expanded clones were seen, on average, in CD8+ T cells than in CD4+.

Produced via immunoSEQ multiplex PCR; TCRdb's table is partial and in-frame only. The table lists approximately 90,000 clones, about 89% of them singletons. V was pared by 5 bases and J by 2 bases, with 13 bases between. This CDR3 region has 14 residues. Germline CDR1 and CDR2: MDHEN and SYDVKM. On this clone: Its antigen is unidentified.

The sample was CD4+ or CD8+ T cells sorted from blood, taken in a trial of the OX40 agonist ivuxolimab. The rearrangement uses TRBV28 and TRBJ2-7, with D uncertain. This clonotype originated in an adult with an advanced solid tumor such as melanoma, head and neck, liver or kidney cancer. CDR3 nucleotide sequence: TGTGCCAGCAGTGCCGGTGACAATGCCTACGAGCAGTACTTC. As protein: CASSAGDNAYEQYF. The variable domain in full, with the rest retrieved from reference TRBV28 and TRBJ2-7, is DVKVTQSSRYLVKRTGEKVFLECVQDMDHENMFWYRQDPGLGLRLIYFSYDVKMKEKGDIPEGYSVSREKKERFSLILESASTNQTSMYLCASSAGDNAYEQYFGPGTRLTVT.